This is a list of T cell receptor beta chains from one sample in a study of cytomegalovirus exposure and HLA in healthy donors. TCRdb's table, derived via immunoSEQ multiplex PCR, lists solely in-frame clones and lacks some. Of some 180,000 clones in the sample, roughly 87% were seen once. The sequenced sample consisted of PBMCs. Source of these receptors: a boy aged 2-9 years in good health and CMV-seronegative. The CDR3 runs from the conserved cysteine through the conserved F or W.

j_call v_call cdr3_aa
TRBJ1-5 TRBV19 CASTQGPQPQHF
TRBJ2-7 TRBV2 CASSDRTGGSPEQYF
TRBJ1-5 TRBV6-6 CASSPGGGNQPQHF
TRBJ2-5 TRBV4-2 CASSRGQTQYF
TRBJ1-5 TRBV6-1 CASRPAGGGNQPQHF
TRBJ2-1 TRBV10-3 CAISGLTTSDNEQFF
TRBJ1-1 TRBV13 CASSLRQGALDTEAFF
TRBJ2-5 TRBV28 CASSRDRGETQYF
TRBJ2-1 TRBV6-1 CASSAVGQPAKNEQFF
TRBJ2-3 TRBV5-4 CASSFASLGNTQYF
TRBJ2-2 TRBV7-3 CASSTGGSGELFF
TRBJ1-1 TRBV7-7 CASSSGLNTEAFF
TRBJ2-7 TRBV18 CASSPTGWDSYEQYF
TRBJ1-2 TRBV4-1 CASSHPGDRAGSYGYTF
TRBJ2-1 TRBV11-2 CASSPKAGGLSNEQFF
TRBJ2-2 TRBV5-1 CASSLGPTNTGELFF
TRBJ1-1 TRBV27 CASSLLPTGATQAAEAFF
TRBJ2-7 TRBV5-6 CASSGTQGYEQYF
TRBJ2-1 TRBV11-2 CASSLDGYNEQFF
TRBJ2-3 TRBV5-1 CASSLTGTDTQYF
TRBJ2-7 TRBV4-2 CASSPLAGGRYEQYF
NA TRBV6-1 CASSMTAPYEQYF
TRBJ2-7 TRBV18 CASSHRDIFYEQYF
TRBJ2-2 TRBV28 CASRRLAGGNTGELFF
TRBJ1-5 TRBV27 CASSWSDAQPQHF
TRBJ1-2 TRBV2 CASSELGEANYGYTF
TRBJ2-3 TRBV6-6 CASRIRGGNTDTQYF
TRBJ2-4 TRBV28 CASSPGTGRNIQYF
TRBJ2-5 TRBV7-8 CASSLTRTGASETQYF
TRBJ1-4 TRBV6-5 CASSYDNRLNEKLFF
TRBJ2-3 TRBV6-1 CASLRLPTTTDTQYF
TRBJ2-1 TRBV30 CAWSVRLAGVSSYNEQFF
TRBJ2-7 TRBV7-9 CASSLGAKREVGFEYEQYF
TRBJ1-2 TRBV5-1 CASSRGQGANYGYTF
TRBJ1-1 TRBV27 CASSFSGTGDTEAFF
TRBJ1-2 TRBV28 CASREIGYTF
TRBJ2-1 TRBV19 CASSIGGGPNNEQFF
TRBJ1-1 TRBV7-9 CASSLAGLRDRERNTEAFF
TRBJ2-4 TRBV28 CASSGLAGPPWAKNIQYF
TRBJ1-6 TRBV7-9 CASRHPGSPLHF
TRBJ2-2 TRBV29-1 CSVQQANTGELFF
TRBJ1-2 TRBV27 CASSPDGHANYGYTF
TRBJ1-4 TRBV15 CATSRGGQINEKLFF
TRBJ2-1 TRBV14 CASSQGVGGGRAGYNEQFF
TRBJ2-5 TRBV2 CASSEETWREGRPGETQYF
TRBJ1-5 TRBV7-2 CASSLRTGVAQPQHF
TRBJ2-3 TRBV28 CASSSLDQRGTDTQYF
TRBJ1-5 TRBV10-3 CAISDADKNQPQHF
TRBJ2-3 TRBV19 CASSETSGIPTDTQYF
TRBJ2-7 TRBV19 CASSPGTSGSANEQYF
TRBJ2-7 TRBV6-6 CASTHRLAGSSYEQYF